Listed below are T cell receptor beta chains from one sample, sequenced in a study of Tregs in tolerant kidney transplant recipients. Clones were read by immunoSEQ multiplex PCR, and TCRdb kept only the in-frame ones, dropping some. The profile shows roughly 50,000 clones, around 90% of them singletons. The sequenced sample was CD8+ T cells from blood (PBMCs), obtained 12 months after the transplant. These receptors were obtained from a human patient who received a combined kidney and bone marrow transplant. Some T cells may trace back to the graft donor. Each CDR3 is given with its conserved first and last residue. Each record gives: V gene, J gene, clone size, D gene, CDR3 protein, CDR3 DNA. A D gene is named only where the DNA matches it firmly. Clone size is shown for a subset of rows, as once, few, many or a class of expanded clone.

v_call: TRBV7-3
j_call: TRBJ2-2
clone_size: NA
d_call: TRBD2
cdr3_aa: CASSTGLAGGPSTGELFF
cdr3_nt: TGTGCCAGCAGCACGGGACTAGCGGGGGGGCCAAGCACCGGGGAGCTGTTTTTT

v_call: TRBV4-1
j_call: TRBJ2-1
clone_size: NA
d_call: TRBD2
cdr3_aa: CASSRSAGDYNEQFF
cdr3_nt: TGCGCCAGCAGCCGATCAGCGGGAGACTACAATGAGCAGTTCTTC

v_call: TRBV28
j_call: TRBJ2-7
clone_size: NA
d_call: NA
cdr3_aa: CASSFFGEAYEQYF
cdr3_nt: TGTGCCAGCAGTTTTTTCGGGGAAGCCTACGAGCAGTACTTC

v_call: TRBV9
j_call: TRBJ2-2
clone_size: once
d_call: NA
cdr3_aa: CASSVVQGLKTGELFF
cdr3_nt: TGTGCCAGCAGCGTAGTCCAGGGATTGAAGACCGGGGAGCTGTTTTTT

v_call: TRBV27
j_call: TRBJ1-6
clone_size: NA
d_call: NA
cdr3_aa: CASWGVNSPLHF
cdr3_nt: TGTGCCAGCTGGGGGGTTAATTCACCCCTCCACTTT

v_call: TRBV19
j_call: TRBJ1-5
clone_size: NA
d_call: NA
cdr3_aa: CASDIGVRDQPQHF
cdr3_nt: TGTGCCAGTGACATAGGGGTACGAGATCAGCCCCAGCATTTT

v_call: TRBV5-1
j_call: TRBJ2-2
clone_size: NA
d_call: TRBD2
cdr3_aa: CASSLTSGDTGELFF
cdr3_nt: TGCGCCAGCAGCTTGACTAGCGGGGACACCGGGGAGCTGTTTTTT

v_call: TRBV30
j_call: TRBJ1-2
clone_size: NA
d_call: NA
cdr3_aa: CAWSLGGWGYTF
cdr3_nt: TGTGCCTGGAGTCTAGGGGGATGGGGCTACACCTTC

v_call: TRBV4-1
j_call: TRBJ1-1
clone_size: NA
d_call: NA
cdr3_aa: CASSQALEYTEAFF
cdr3_nt: TGCGCCAGCAGCCAAGCACTCGAGTACACTGAAGCTTTCTTT

v_call: TRBV6-4
j_call: TRBJ2-2
clone_size: NA
d_call: NA
cdr3_aa: CASSQRGTGELFF
cdr3_nt: TGTGCCAGCAGTCAGCGTGGCACCGGGGAGCTGTTTTTT

v_call: TRBV27
j_call: TRBJ2-7
clone_size: NA
d_call: TRBD2
cdr3_aa: CASSSSGTRALYEQYF
cdr3_nt: TGTGCCAGCAGTTCCTCCGGGACTAGGGCTTTGTACGAGCAGTACTTC

v_call: TRBV28
j_call: TRBJ1-4
clone_size: few
d_call: NA
cdr3_aa: CASSLLKGATNEKLFF
cdr3_nt: TGTGCCAGCAGTTTGCTCAAGGGGGCAACTAATGAAAAACTGTTTTTT

v_call: TRBV19
j_call: TRBJ2-7
clone_size: NA
d_call: TRBD2
cdr3_aa: CASSTRLAGDEQYF
cdr3_nt: TGTGCCAGTAGTACTCGACTAGCGGGAGACGAGCAGTACTTC

v_call: TRBV9
j_call: TRBJ1-6
clone_size: NA
d_call: TRBD1
cdr3_aa: CASSFRQGDNSPLHF
cdr3_nt: TGTGCCAGCAGCTTTCGACAGGGAGACAATTCCCCCCTCCACTTT

v_call: TRBV27
j_call: TRBJ2-7
clone_size: once
d_call: TRBD1
cdr3_aa: CASSLTGQGAYEQYF
cdr3_nt: TGTGCCAGCAGCTTAACAGGACAGGGGGCTTACGAGCAGTACTTC

v_call: TRBV7-6
j_call: TRBJ1-1
clone_size: NA
d_call: NA
cdr3_aa: CASSLVELGSTEAFF
cdr3_nt: TGTGCCAGCAGCTTAGTAGAATTGGGCTCCACTGAAGCTTTCTTT

v_call: TRBV28
j_call: TRBJ2-5
clone_size: NA
d_call: NA
cdr3_aa: CASSFIGGRETQYF
cdr3_nt: TGTGCCAGCAGTTTCATAGGAGGGCGGGAGACCCAGTACTTC

v_call: TRBV6-5
j_call: TRBJ2-1
clone_size: NA
d_call: TRBD2
cdr3_aa: CASSYGTSGNEQFF
cdr3_nt: TGTGCCAGCAGTTACGGGACTAGCGGGAATGAGCAGTTCTTC

v_call: TRBV11-2
j_call: TRBJ2-5
clone_size: NA
d_call: NA
cdr3_aa: CASSLEAIQETQYF
cdr3_nt: TGTGCCAGCAGCTTAGAAGCGATCCAAGAGACCCAGTACTTC

v_call: TRBV4-3
j_call: TRBJ2-7
clone_size: NA
d_call: TRBD2
cdr3_aa: CASSPTSGRYYEQYF
cdr3_nt: TGCGCCAGCAGCCCCACTAGCGGCAGGTACTACGAGCAGTACTTC

v_call: TRBV4-3
j_call: TRBJ1-4
clone_size: NA
d_call: TRBD1
cdr3_aa: CASRDRGLNEKLFF
cdr3_nt: TGCGCCAGCAGGGACAGGGGTTTGAATGAAAAACTGTTTTTT

v_call: TRBV9
j_call: TRBJ2-7
clone_size: NA
d_call: TRBD2
cdr3_aa: CASSVDGTSGREQYF
cdr3_nt: TGTGCCAGCAGCGTAGATGGGACTAGCGGTAGGGAGCAGTACTTC

v_call: TRBV14
j_call: TRBJ2-1
clone_size: NA
d_call: TRBD2
cdr3_aa: CASSHRMDIAGQFF
cdr3_nt: TGTGCCAGCAGCCACCGAATGGATATAGCGGGACAGTTCTTC

v_call: TRBV7-2
j_call: TRBJ2-2
clone_size: NA
d_call: NA
cdr3_aa: CASSLGVNTGELFF
cdr3_nt: TGTGCCAGCAGCTTAGGAGTGAACACCGGGGAGCTGTTTTTT

v_call: TRBV4-3
j_call: TRBJ2-3
clone_size: NA
d_call: NA
cdr3_aa: CASSQEGTPSTDTQYF
cdr3_nt: TGCGCCAGCAGCCAAGAGGGCACCCCTAGCACAGATACGCAGTATTTT

v_call: TRBV2
j_call: TRBJ1-1
clone_size: NA
d_call: NA
cdr3_aa: CASSEPGHNTEAFF
cdr3_nt: TGTGCCAGCAGTGAACCGGGTCATAACACTGAAGCTTTCTTT

v_call: TRBV7-6
j_call: TRBJ2-1
clone_size: NA
d_call: NA
cdr3_aa: CASSLSEVHPPNEQFF
cdr3_nt: TGTGCCAGCAGCTTAAGTGAGGTCCATCCCCCTAATGAGCAGTTCTTC

v_call: TRBV14
j_call: TRBJ1-2
clone_size: NA
d_call: NA
cdr3_aa: CASSLSGASYGYTF
cdr3_nt: TGTGCCAGCAGTCTATCGGGAGCTTCCTATGGCTACACCTTC

v_call: TRBV25-1
j_call: TRBJ1-1
clone_size: once
d_call: NA
cdr3_aa: CASSDFPEAFF
cdr3_nt: TGTGCCAGCAGTGATTTCCCGGAAGCTTTCTTT

v_call: TRBV29-1
j_call: TRBJ2-7
clone_size: NA
d_call: TRBD1
cdr3_aa: CSVFETGGGYEQYF
cdr3_nt: TGCAGCGTTTTTGAAACAGGGGGCGGCTACGAGCAGTACTTC

v_call: TRBV13
j_call: TRBJ1-6
clone_size: NA
d_call: NA
cdr3_aa: CASSFGPGRLTPLHF
cdr3_nt: TGTGCCAGCAGCTTCGGCCCGGGGAGACTTACCCCCCTCCACTTT

v_call: TRBV7-9
j_call: TRBJ2-1
clone_size: NA
d_call: NA
cdr3_aa: CASSGGAGEYNEQFF
cdr3_nt: TGTGCCAGCAGCGGGGGGGCCGGAGAATACAATGAGCAGTTCTTC

v_call: TRBV9
j_call: TRBJ1-1
clone_size: NA
d_call: NA
cdr3_aa: CASSAGQLNTEAFF
cdr3_nt: TGTGCCAGCAGCGCGGGACAATTGAACACTGAAGCTTTCTTT

v_call: TRBV4-1
j_call: TRBJ2-1
clone_size: NA
d_call: NA
cdr3_aa: CASSRQAQAYNEQFF
cdr3_nt: TGCGCCAGCAGCCGACAAGCTCAGGCCTACAATGAGCAGTTCTTC

v_call: TRBV29-1
j_call: TRBJ2-7
clone_size: NA
d_call: TRBD2
cdr3_aa: CSVGTSRTYEQYF
cdr3_nt: TGCAGCGTAGGGACTAGCAGGACCTACGAGCAGTACTTC